These 23 T cell receptor beta chains came from one sample sequenced in a study of regulatory T cells in long-lasting Graves disease. This sample's time point: newly diagnosed GD, antithyroid drugs for less than 3 months. There was RNA extracted from PBMCs, and the TCR library was made from it. Building of the TCR beta libraries involved iRepertoire HTBI primers and Arm-PCR of CDR3 regions. One entry per CDR3 protein, called by TCRdb with MiXCR from the multiplex PCR reads. The sample shows around 330,000 distinct CDR3 sequences, 18% of them seen only once. The specimen was peripheral blood mononuclear cells (PBMCs), collected at new diagnosis, from a patient treated with antithyroid drugs. Receptors originate from a female donor with Graves disease.

This clonotype occurred a few times. The CDR3: CAGGGGTNQPQHF. DNA for the CDR3: TGTGCCGGGGGGGGGGGTACTAATCAGCCCCAGCATTTT. This chain links TRBV6-1 with TRBJ1-5; maybe TRBD1 (5 bases). V lost 11 bases and J 4 bases, leaving 15 bases between the germline ends. This CDR3 contains 13 residues. Germline V lookup: CDR1 MNHNS, CDR2 SASEGT.

In nucleotides, the CDR3 is TGTGCCTGGAGTAGGCAGTCGGGTTCACCCCTCCACTTT. It encodes CAWSRQSGSPLHF. V is TRBV30 and J is TRBJ1-6, with D unclear. Germline V gene data show CDR1 as GTSNPN and CDR2 as SVGIG (reference sequence). The CDR3 is made up of 13 amino acids. Trimming pared 2 bases from V and 9 bases from J, leaving 11 bases between.

This clonotype was seen many times. V usage is TRBV19 and J usage is TRBJ1-6, with a tentative D call TRBD1 (6 bases). V was cut by 7 bases and J by 6 bases, with 10 bases left in between. Germline V gene lookup returns CDR1 LNHDA and CDR2 SQIVND (reference sequence). The CDR3 has 13 residues. The CDR3 loop reads CASNGTPNSPLHF. The CDR3 DNA sequence: TGTGCCAGTAATGGGACACCTAATTCACCCCTCCACTTT.

This clonotype was counted at least ten times. The chain recombines TRBV12-3 or TRBV12-4 with TRBJ1-1; unclear D gene. This CDR3 has 17 residues. The germline V and J ends were trimmed by 6 bases and 4 bases, with 24 bases remaining between them. CDR3 region: CASSSGAPREGITEAFF. CDR3 DNA sequence: TGTGCCAGCAGCTCAGGTGCCCCGAGGGAGGGAATCACTGAAGCTTTCTTT.

The V gene is TRBV10-3, the J gene TRBJ1-6, with a tentative D call TRBD1 (5 bases). The CDR3 runs to 13 residues. Trimming stripped 9 bases from V and 10 bases from J, with 16 bases between. Germline lookup yields CDR1 ENHRY and CDR2 SYGVKD. This CDR3 is CAIQGLVGSPLHF. In DNA form, the CDR3 reads TGTGCCATTCAGGGACTTGTCGGATCACCCCTCCACTTT.

V is TRBV20-1 and J is TRBJ1-5; D call uncertain. This CDR3 has 12 amino acids. Germline CDR1 reads DFQATT; CDR2 reads SNEGSKA (reference sequence). Trimming cost V 5 bases and J 4 bases, with 9 bases left between them. CDR3 protein: CSAARINQPQHF. In DNA, the CDR3 is TGCAGTGCTGCCCGGATTAATCAGCCCCAGCATTTT.

This clonotype was counted ten times or more. This chain joins TRBV6-2 or TRBV6-3 and TRBJ2-2; D perhaps matches TRBD1 (6 bases). The V gene lost 0 bases and the J gene lost 5 bases, with 13 bases spanning the gap. The CDR3 consists of 16 residues. Germline loops: CDR1 MNHEY, CDR2 SVGEGT. The CDR3 loop reads CASSYSPGQITGELFF. In nucleotides, the CDR3 is TGTGCCAGCAGTTACTCACCGGGACAAATTACCGGGGAGCTGTTTTTT.

At least ten counts were recorded for this clonotype. V is TRBV30 and J is TRBJ2-2; 8 bases fit TRBD2. J lost 6 bases, V lost 4 bases, and 4 bases had no gene match. The germline V gene has CDR1 GTSNPN and CDR2 SVGIG (reference sequence). The CDR3 contains 13 residues. CDR3 loop: CAWTQREPGELFF. In DNA form, the CDR3 reads TGTGCCTGGACTCAGCGGGAGCCCGGGGAGCTGTTTTTT.

This clonotype has ten or more counts. The chain uses TRBV20-1 and TRBJ2-5, with D hard to call. The CDR3 length is 13 residues. V dropped 0 bases and J dropped 4 bases, with 9 bases sitting between them. Germline V gene lookup returns CDR1 DFQATT and CDR2 SNEGSKA (reference sequence). CDR3 loop: CSARDPPGETQYF. The CDR3 coding sequence is TGCAGTGCTAGAGATCCTCCGGGAGAGACCCAGTACTTC.

This clonotype was observed at least ten times. V and J are TRBV29-1 and TRBJ2-5; weak D call: TRBD1 (5 bases). The V end was cut by 6 bases, the J end by 0 bases, with 11 bases between. CDR1 SQVTM and CDR2 ANQGSEA come from the germline V gene. This CDR3 is built from 13 residues. The DNA for the CDR3 is TGCAGCGTAGAGACAGCCTACCAAGAGACCCAGTACTTC. Encoded protein: CSVETAYQETQYF.

This clonotype was picked up many times. The V and J genes are TRBV5-1 and TRBJ1-2, with a possible D match to TRBD1 (6 bases). Germline CDR1 reads SGHRS; CDR2 reads YFSETQ. V lost 2 bases, J lost 4 bases, and 18 bases lay in between. The CDR3 has 16 residues. CDR3 DNA sequence: TGCGCCAGCAGCTTAGTATCGGACAGCAGTCTCTATGGCTACACCTTC. This translates into CASSLVSDSSLYGYTF.

Comment on this clonotype: This may be a read error, as it is one base from a much larger clone. The V gene is TRBV7-9, the J gene TRBJ2-7, with TRBD2 matching over 7 bases. Germline assignment: CDR1 SEHNR and CDR2 FQNEAQ (reference sequence). Losses at the gene ends were 0 bases for V and 11 bases for J; bases not matched to a gene: 7. The CDR3 extends over 13 amino acids. CDR3 amino acids: CASSLALRGEEYF. CDR3 nucleotide sequence: TGTGCCAGCAGCTTAGCGCTTCGGGGGGAGGAGTACTTC.

This clonotype occurred a few times. A much larger clone lies one base from this, so it may be a read error. This chain connects TRBV11-2 to TRBJ2-7; TRBD1 is a possible D gene (6 bases). CDR1 and CDR2 from the germline V gene are SGHAT and FQNNGV. The CDR3 is made up of 17 amino acids. CDR3 nucleotide sequence: TGTGCCAGCAGCTCATCTTACAGGGCAGTAGCCGGGTACGAGCAGCACTTC. This gives the protein CASSSSYRAVAGYEQHF.

This clonotype was found once. The CDR3, as DNA: TGTGCCAGCAGCTCCACCGTAACAAGACAGGGGGTTTTTTCCTACGAGCAGTACTTC. Translating it yields CASSSTVTRQGVFSYEQYF. The J gene is TRBJ2-7, the V gene TRBV7-9, with 9 bases identical to TRBD1. Germline CDR1 SEHNR, CDR2 FQNEAQ (reference sequence). The CDR3 consists of 19 residues. Trimming at V came to 4 bases and at J to 1 base, leaving 17 bases not matched to a gene. The whole variable domain, filled in from reference TRBV7-9 and TRBJ2-7, reads DTGVSQNPRHKITKRGQNVTFRCDPISEHNRLYWYRQTLGQGPEFLTYFQNEAQLEKSRLLSDRFSAERPKGSFSTLEIQRTEQGDSAMYLCASSSTVTRQGVFSYEQYFGPGTRLTVT.

The table lists this clonotype with many counts. V is TRBV11-2 and J is TRBJ2-1; 8 bases match TRBD1. This CDR3 region has 14 residues. Looked up from germline, CDR1 is SGHAT and CDR2 is FQNNGV. Trimming took 5 bases from V and 9 from J; bases not matched to a gene: 9. The CDR3: CASSPLRGLGEQFF. The DNA of the CDR3 is TGTGCCAGCAGCCCGCTCAGGGGGCTCGGTGAGCAGTTCTTC.

The rearrangement links TRBV28 to TRBJ1-1; 7 nucleotides agree with TRBD1. CDR1 is MDHEN, CDR2 SYDVKM, per germline. The CDR3 consists of 18 residues. V trimming: 3 bases; J trimming: 1 base; junction bases outside the gene matches: 14. Here the CDR3 DNA reads TGTGCCAGCAGTTTCTGGAAAGACTCGGGACAGAAGAACACTGAAGCTTTCTTT. Amino acids: CASSFWKDSGQKNTEAFF.

This clonotype was counted between two and nine times. The CDR3 DNA reads as TGTGCCAGCAGCTCAAAAGGGGGGGTCGGGGCCGATACGCAGTATTTT. Translation gives CASSSKGGVGADTQYF. The chain employs TRBV7-2 and TRBJ2-3; possibly TRBD2 for D (7 bases). The germline CDR1 and CDR2 sequences are SGHTA and FQGNSA. This CDR3 has 16 amino acids. V was pared by 4 bases and J by 6 bases, with 20 bases between.

With respect to this clonotype: This may be a read error, as it is one base from a much larger clone. The chain joins TRBV14 to TRBJ2-1, with TRBD1 as a possible D gene (5 bases). CDR1 is SGHDN, CDR2 FVKESK, per germline. The CDR3 runs 15 residues. Trimming took 2 bases from V and 14 from J, leaving 22 bases between them. The CDR3: CASSQYKGRTNEKFF. The CDR3 DNA sequence: TGTGCCAGCAGCCAATATAAGGGGCGGACCAACGAGAAGTTCTTC.

In this sample, this clonotype turned up many times. This rearrangement joins TRBV18 to TRBJ1-1; D gene ambiguous. CDR1 and CDR2 from the germline V gene are KGHSH and LQKENI. The CDR3 contains 13 residues. The ends were cut back, 6 bases at V and 0 bases at J, with 8 bases in the middle. CDR3 residues: CASSEAMNTEAFF. In DNA form, the CDR3 reads TGTGCCAGCTCGGAAGCTATGAACACTGAAGCTTTCTTT.

The CDR3 is CASSRLTVVPGPGNTIYF. The CDR3, as DNA: TGTGCCAGCAGCCGCCTGACGGTTGTGCCAGGGCCTGGAAACACCATATATTTT. This sequence joins TRBV7-9 and TRBJ1-3, with D maybe TRBD1 (5 bases). V was cut by 5 bases and J by 2 bases, with 22 bases left in between. CDR3 length equals 18 residues. Germline V gives CDR1 SEHNR, CDR2 FQNEAQ (reference sequence).

This clonotype has only one observation. J is TRBJ1-2 and V is TRBV12-3 or TRBV12-4; D perhaps matches TRBD1 (5 bases). This CDR3 has 15 residues. Trimming removed 2 bases from V and 2 bases from J, with 12 bases in between. CDR3 loop: CASSLRGSSNYGYTF. The CDR3 DNA follows: TGTGCCAGCAGTTTAAGGGGATCGTCAAACTATGGCTACACCTTC.

This clonotype showed up many times. The V and J genes are TRBV13 and TRBJ2-3; D is uncertain. V was trimmed by 8 bases and J by 0 bases, leaving 15 bases between them. Germline CDR1 is PRHDT and CDR2 is FYEKMQ (reference sequence). The CDR3 runs 15 residues. CDR3 nucleotides: TGTGCCAGCTTACCCCGGGCCACTAGCACAGATACGCAGTATTTT. Its translation is CASLPRATSTDTQYF.

The rearrangement joins TRBV2 to TRBJ2-1; 13 bases match TRBD2. Germline V gene sequence: CDR1 SNHLY, CDR2 FYNNEI. The CDR3 extends over 17 amino acids. J was trimmed by 4 bases and V by 4 bases; bases with no gene match: 7. This CDR3 is CASSVFRGLAGYNEQFF. The CDR3 DNA follows: TGTGCCAGCAGTGTTTTTAGGGGACTAGCGGGATACAATGAGCAGTTCTTC.